This TCR beta chain was recorded in a study of T cell repertoires in cytomegalovirus infection. CDR1 and CDR2 from the germline V gene are SGHVS and FNYEAQ. V was clipped by 5 bases and J by 7 bases, with 9 bases between them. This CDR3 region has 11 residues. TCRdb used MiXCR to reprocess the reads, holding one entry per CDR3 protein. The sample shows around 81,000 distinct CDR3 sequences, roughly 39% of them seen only once. This clonotype was observed a handful of times. What it binds is not known. The clonotype was recovered from a human donor in good health (CMV status not recorded). Some clones in this sample may be carry-over from other donors' samples. The chain carries TRBV7-6 and TRBJ2-7; possible D gene TRBD1, 6 bases. The source material was CD8+ T cells from cultured PBMCs, sampled from culture after CMV antigen stimulation. The CDR3 sequence: CASSPGQEQYF. Written as DNA, the CDR3 is TGTGCCAGCAGCCCCGGACAGGAGCAGTACTTC.